The 16 T cell receptor beta chains below were found in one sample sequenced in a study of response to subunit inactivated influenza vaccine. MiXCR, applied by TCRdb to the RT-PCR reads, yields one record per CDR3 protein. The data contain roughly 500,000 distinct CDR3 sequences, about 15% of them singletons. This specimen was CD4+ T cells sorted from PBMCs, taken less than 30 months after vaccination. All receptors derive from a man in his fifties or sixties who received an inactivated influenza vaccine.

The chain links TRBV5-1 to TRBJ2-7; tentatively, D is TRBD1 (5 bases). The CDR3 has 15 residues. Per germline, CDR1 SGHRS and CDR2 YFSETQ. V shed 3 bases and J shed 7 bases, with 20 bases lying between them. The CDR3 reads CASSSPDIQVGEQYF. CDR3 bases: TGCGCCAGCAGCTCGCCGGACATCCAAGTGGGAGAGCAGTACTTC.

The chain is built from TRBV4-1 and TRBJ2-3; D is uncertain. CDR1 and CDR2 (germline): MGHRA, YSYEKL. The CDR3 is 16 residues long. Trimming shortened V by 4 bases and J by 1 base, and 15 bases separated the two germline ends. The CDR3 sequence: CASSRQNRVGTDTQYF. In nucleotides, the CDR3 is TGCGCCAGCAGCCGCCAAAACCGGGTCGGCACAGATACGCAGTATTTT.

This clonotype has only a few counts. The chain combines TRBV19 with TRBJ1-6, with D uncertain. The length of the CDR3 is 13 residues. The V gene lost 3 bases and the J gene lost 7 bases, with 7 bases spanning the gap. CDR1 is LNHDA, CDR2 SQIVND, per germline (reference sequence). CDR3 sequence reads: CASSMKQNSPLHF. DNA for the CDR3: TGTGCCAGTAGTATGAAGCAAAATTCACCCCTCCACTTT.

There are many counts of this clonotype. V usage is TRBV6-1 and J usage is TRBJ2-1; 7 positions match TRBD1. The V gene's germline CDR1 is MNHNS and CDR2 SASEGT. Losses at the gene ends were 5 bases for V and 0 bases for J; bases not matched to a gene: 7. The CDR3 is 16 residues long. CDR3 sequence: CASSMNRGRSYNEQFF. The DNA of the CDR3 is TGTGCCAGCAGTATGAACAGGGGACGCTCCTACAATGAGCAGTTCTTC.

This clonotype was found a few times. The chain employs TRBV5-1 and TRBJ2-7; tentatively, D is TRBD1 (5 bases). Germline CDR1 and CDR2: SGHRS and YFSETQ. Trimming stripped 0 bases from V and 3 bases from J, with 13 bases between. CDR3 length: 15 amino acids. CDR3 in DNA: TGCGCCAGCAGCTTGGATCGTCAGGGTAACTACGAGCAGTACTTC. It specifies CASSLDRQGNYEQYF.

This clonotype was picked up a small number of times. The chain combines TRBV24-1 with TRBJ2-3; TRBD2 agrees at 11 bases. This CDR3 is 15 amino acids long. CDR1 and CDR2 (germline): KGHDR, SFDVKD. V lost 3 bases and J lost 4; bases outside the gene matches: 2. The CDR3 coding sequence is TGTGCCACCAGTGATATAGCGGGGGGGGCAGATACGCAGTATTTT. This codes for CATSDIAGGADTQYF.

The V gene is TRBV5-5, the J gene TRBJ1-2; D perhaps matches TRBD1 (6 bases). Germline assignment: CDR1 SGHKS and CDR2 YYEKEE (reference sequence). V was pared by 2 bases and J by 6 bases, with 11 bases between. This CDR3 region has 13 residues. Here the CDR3 reads CASSFLGGNGYTF. For the CDR3, the DNA is TGTGCCAGCAGCTTTCTTGGGGGCAATGGCTACACCTTC.

This chain uses TRBV28 with TRBJ2-7; 11 positions agree with TRBD2. With V trimmed by 5 bases and J by 6 bases, 6 bases remained unmatched. This CDR3 contains 14 residues. CDR1 is MDHEN and CDR2 is SYDVKM in the germline V gene. As DNA, the CDR3 is TGTGCCAGCAGTAGCGGGACTAGCGGTTCCGAGCAGTACTTC. Translating it yields CASSSGTSGSEQYF. Supplemented by reference TRBV28 and TRBJ2-7, the full variable domain reads DVKVTQSSRYLVKRTGEKVFLECVQDMDHENMFWYRQDPGLGLRLIYFSYDVKMKEKGDIPEGYSVSREKKERFSLILESASTNQTSMYLCASSSGTSGSEQYFGPGTRLTVT.

There are a few counts of this clonotype. V gene TRBV3-1 combines with J gene TRBJ2-4; D remains ambiguous. This CDR3 has 13 amino acids. Germline lookup yields CDR1 LGHDT and CDR2 YNNKEL (reference sequence). Deletions cut 6 bases from V and 0 bases from J, with 6 bases between. CDR3 bases: TGTGCCAGCAGTCACATAGCCAAAAACATTCAGTACTTC. Amino acid sequence: CASSHIAKNIQYF.

The chain couples TRBV20-1 to TRBJ2-7, with 9 bases fitting TRBD1. Trimming took 3 bases from V and 6 from J; bases not matched to a gene: 6. The length of the CDR3 is 13 residues. Germline V gene data show CDR1 as DFQATT and CDR2 as SNEGSKA (reference sequence). The CDR3 is CSARTDRGSEQYF. The CDR3 DNA reads TGCAGTGCTAGGACGGACAGGGGCAGCGAGCAGTACTTC.

In this sample, this clonotype turned up a few times. The chain couples TRBV3-1 to TRBJ2-7; D ambiguous. Trimming left V 1 base short and J 6 bases short, with 10 bases between. This CDR3 comprises 13 residues. Germline CDR1 reads LGHDT; CDR2 reads YNNKEL (reference sequence). The CDR3 loop reads CASSQAGFSEQYF. CDR3 DNA: TGTGCCAGCAGCCAAGCCGGTTTTTCCGAGCAGTACTTC.

J is TRBJ1-2 and V is TRBV28; the D is unclear. The CDR3 loop spans 15 amino acids. The germline gives CDR1 MDHEN, CDR2 SYDVKM. Trimming shortened V by 8 bases and J by 14 bases, and 30 bases separated the two germline ends. CDR3 loop: CASYQTSQAPRPITF. DNA of the CDR3: TGTGCCAGCTACCAGACCTCCCAGGCGCCCCGACCAATAACCTTC.

This chain links TRBV10-2 with TRBJ1-6; TRBD1 agrees at 11 bases. In germline, CDR1 is WSHSY, CDR2 SAAADI. The trim removed 3 bases at V and 8 bases at J, leaving 12 bases unmatched. This CDR3 is 18 amino acids long. The CDR3 loop is CASSEGWTGGGGDSPLHF. The CDR3 DNA sequence: TGCGCCAGCAGTGAAGGATGGACAGGGGGCGGAGGAGATTCACCCCTCCACTTT.

As concerns this clonotype: A read error may account for a junction end that differs from germline. This chain links TRBV5-1 with TRBJ2-1; 9 bases agree with TRBD2. CDR3 length: 14 residues. The V gene's germline CDR1 is SGHRS and CDR2 YFSETQ. The CDR3 reads CASTETSGYKEQFF. CDR3 nucleotide sequence: TGCGCCAGCACGGAGACTAGCGGATACAAGGAGCAGTTCTTC.

This clonotype was detected ten times or more. The junction and the germline gene differ at one end; a read error may be behind it. The rearrangement uses TRBV5-1 and TRBJ2-7, with D tentatively TRBD1 or TRBD2 (5 bases each). CDR3 length: 14 residues. Per germline, CDR1 SGHRS and CDR2 YFSETQ. CDR3 protein: CASSLGQGPYEQYF. The CDR3 DNA reads TGTGCCAGCAGTTTGGGGCAGGGACCCTACGAGCAGTACTTC.

This clonotype showed up many times. This chain connects TRBV6-2 or TRBV6-3 to TRBJ2-1; 8 bases are shared with TRBD2. Per the germline V gene, CDR1 is MNHEY and CDR2 is SVGEGT. Unmatched junction bases numbered 7, after V lost 0 bases and J lost 0 bases. There are 18 residues in the CDR3. The CDR3 loop is CASSYSVGRGGSYNEQFF. The CDR3 region has the DNA TGTGCCAGCAGTTACTCGGTTGGCCGGGGGGGCTCCTACAATGAGCAGTTCTTC.